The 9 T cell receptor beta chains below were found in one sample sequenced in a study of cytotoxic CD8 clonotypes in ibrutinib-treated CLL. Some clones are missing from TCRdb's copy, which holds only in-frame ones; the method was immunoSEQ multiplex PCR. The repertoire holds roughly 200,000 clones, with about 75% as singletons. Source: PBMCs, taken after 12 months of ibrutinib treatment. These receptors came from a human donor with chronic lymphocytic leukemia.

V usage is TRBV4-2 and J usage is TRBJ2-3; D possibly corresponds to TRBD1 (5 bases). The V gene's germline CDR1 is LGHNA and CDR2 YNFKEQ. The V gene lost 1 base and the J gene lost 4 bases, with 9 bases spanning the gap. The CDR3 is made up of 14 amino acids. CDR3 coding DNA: TGTGCCAGCAGCCAAGTCCAGGGCCCAGATACGCAGTATTTT. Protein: CASSQVQGPDTQYF.

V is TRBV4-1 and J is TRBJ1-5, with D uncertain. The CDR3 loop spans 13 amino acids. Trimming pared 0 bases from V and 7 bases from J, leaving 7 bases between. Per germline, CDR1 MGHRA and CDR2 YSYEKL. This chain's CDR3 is CASSQEGIQPQHF. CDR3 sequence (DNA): TGCGCCAGCAGCCAAGAAGGCATCCAGCCCCAGCATTTT.

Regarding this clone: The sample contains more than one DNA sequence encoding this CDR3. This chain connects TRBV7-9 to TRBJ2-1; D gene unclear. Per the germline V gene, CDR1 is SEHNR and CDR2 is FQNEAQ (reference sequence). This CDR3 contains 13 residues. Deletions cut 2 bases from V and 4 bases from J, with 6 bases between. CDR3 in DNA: TGTGCCAGCAGCTTAAGCGCATACAATGAGCAGTTCTTC. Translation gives CASSLSAYNEQFF.

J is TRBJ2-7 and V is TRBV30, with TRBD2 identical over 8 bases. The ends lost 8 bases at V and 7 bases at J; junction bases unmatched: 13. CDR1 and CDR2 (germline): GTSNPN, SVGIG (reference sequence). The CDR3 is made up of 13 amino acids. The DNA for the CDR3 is TGTGCCCGTTCGGGGGGGCCCTCCGGGGAGCAGTACTTC. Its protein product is CARSGGPSGEQYF.

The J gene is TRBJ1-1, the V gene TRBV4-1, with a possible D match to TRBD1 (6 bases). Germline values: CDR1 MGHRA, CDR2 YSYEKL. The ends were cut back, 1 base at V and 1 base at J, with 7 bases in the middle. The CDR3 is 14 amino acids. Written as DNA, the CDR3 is TGCGCCAGCAGCCAAGTGGACAGGAACACTGAAGCTTTCTTT. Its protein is CASSQVDRNTEAFF.

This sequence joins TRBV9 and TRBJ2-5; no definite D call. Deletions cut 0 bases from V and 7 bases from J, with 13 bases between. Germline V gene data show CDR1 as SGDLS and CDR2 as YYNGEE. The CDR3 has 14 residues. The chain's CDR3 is CASSVVHFSGTQYF. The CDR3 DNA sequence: TGTGCCAGCAGCGTAGTCCACTTCTCAGGGACCCAGTACTTC.

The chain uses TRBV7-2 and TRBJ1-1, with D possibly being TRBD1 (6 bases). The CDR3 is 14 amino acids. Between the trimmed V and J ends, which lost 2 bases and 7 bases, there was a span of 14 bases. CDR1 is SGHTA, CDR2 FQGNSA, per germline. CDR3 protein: CASSLNGAQGEAFF. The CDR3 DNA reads TGTGCCAGCAGCTTAAACGGGGCACAGGGTGAAGCTTTCTTT.

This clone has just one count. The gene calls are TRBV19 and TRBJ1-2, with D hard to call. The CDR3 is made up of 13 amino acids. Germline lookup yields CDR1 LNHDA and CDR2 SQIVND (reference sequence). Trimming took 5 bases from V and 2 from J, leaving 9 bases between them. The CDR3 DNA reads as TGTGCCAGTAGTCTAAGCCAAAACTATGGCTACACCTTC. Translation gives CASSLSQNYGYTF.

This CDR3 reads CASSPWGLNAFF. The CDR3 DNA reads TGTGCCAGCAGCCCATGGGGGCTCAATGCTTTCTTT. This sequence joins TRBV11-2 and TRBJ1-1, with TRBD1 as a possible D gene (6 bases). There are 12 residues in the CDR3. The ends were cut back, 5 bases at V and 11 bases at J, with 15 bases in the middle. Germline CDR1 reads SGHAT; CDR2 reads FQNNGV.